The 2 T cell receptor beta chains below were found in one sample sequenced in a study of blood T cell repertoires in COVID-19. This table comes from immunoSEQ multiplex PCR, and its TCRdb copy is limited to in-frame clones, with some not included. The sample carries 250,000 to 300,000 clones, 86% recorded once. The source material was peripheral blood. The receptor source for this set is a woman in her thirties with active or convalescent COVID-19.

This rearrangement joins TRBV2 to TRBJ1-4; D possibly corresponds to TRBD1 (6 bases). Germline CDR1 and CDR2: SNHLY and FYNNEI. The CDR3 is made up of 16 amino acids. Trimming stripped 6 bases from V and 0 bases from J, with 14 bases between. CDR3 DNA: TGTGCCAGCAGCCACCGGGACACCGCAACTAATGAAAAACTGTTTTTT. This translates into CASSHRDTATNEKLFF.

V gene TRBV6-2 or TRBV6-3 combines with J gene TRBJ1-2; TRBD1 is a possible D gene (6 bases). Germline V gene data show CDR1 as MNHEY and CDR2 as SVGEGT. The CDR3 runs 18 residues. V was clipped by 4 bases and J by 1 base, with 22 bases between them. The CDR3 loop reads CASSFPDRRLQLNYGYTF. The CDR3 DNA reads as TGTGCCAGCAGTTTCCCCGACAGGAGGCTCCAACTTAACTATGGCTACACCTTC.